This T cell receptor (beta chain) was found in a study of post-analysis software for immune sequencing data. Study-level information: Disease courses included relapsing-remitting, secondary progressive and progressive-relapsing multiple sclerosis. Regarding the study as a whole: Among 5 or 6 TRBV segments more frequent in patients than controls were TRBV5-6, TRBV5-1 and TRBV20-1. Under F measure analysis, samples from one preparation batch co-clustered strongly. Multiple sclerosis was associated with a significant reduction in normalized Chao1 diversity relative to controls.

Comments on this clonotype: Its antigen is currently unknown.

V lost 6 bases and J 2 bases, leaving 14 bases between the germline ends. The CDR3 length is 16 residues. Unique-molecular-identifier-tagged TCR beta cDNA libraries were used. There were about 0.95 to 11 million T cells, and 450,000 to 550,000 cDNA molecules came from them. TCRdb processed the PCR reads anew with MiXCR; each CDR3 protein has one entry. The table records about 770,000 distinct CDR3 sequences, around 45% of them present only once. This receptor was obtained from a girl aged 5 to 17 with multiple sclerosis. The rearrangement joins TRBV12-3 or TRBV12-4 to TRBJ1-6; no clear D. The sample taken for sequencing was blood. The CDR3 protein is CASRRRSSAYNSPLHF. CDR3 sequence (DNA): TGTGCCAGCAGGAGGAGGAGCAGCGCCTATAATTCACCCCTCCACTTT.